This T cell receptor (beta chain) was observed in a study of T cell responses to AZD1222 COVID-19 vaccine. Study conclusions and caveats: The study found vaccine-associated CD4 TCRs spanning spike, dominant at 160-218 and 743-854. Clonal diversity was possibly underestimated, and white British individuals and females predominated among donors. Repertoire samples came only from after the peak T cell response.

This CDR3 is built from 14 residues. Second-dose schedules of about 4 or about 12 weeks were combined. Assay: immunoSEQ multiplex PCR; the TCRdb copy retains only in-frame clones and omits some. The table lists more than 85,000 clones, 80% to 95% of them singletons. Notes on this clone: Its specificity is unknown.

The receptor was isolated from an adult who received the AZD1222 COVID-19 vaccine. The gene calls are TRBV7-5 and TRBJ2-7; TRBD1 reflects the table's D call only, with no check against the DNA. TRBV7-5 is annotated as a pseudogene. The sample here was peripheral blood, taken 28 days after the second AZD1222 dose. The CDR3 loop is CASSELDSRHEQYF. The CDR3 bases are TGTGCCAGCTCCGAGCTGGACAGTCGGCACGAGCAGTACTTC.